One T cell receptor (beta chain) is described in this entry. The data derive from a study of blood T cell repertoires in COVID-19. Trimming shortened V by 3 bases and J by 8 bases, and 17 bases separated the two germline ends. The CDR3 contains 16 residues. Germline-derived CDR1 and CDR2 are LGHDT and YNNKEL (reference sequence). Per the original data handling: Amplifying reference gene primers gave estimates of nucleated cell counts. Assay used: immunoSEQ multiplex PCR; TCRdb lists only in-frame clones, some missing. V, J and clone size derive from that table, while D and trimming were established from the DNA sequence. This sample has around 200,000 clones, with around four fifths found just once.

The sample was peripheral blood. This receptor was obtained from a woman in her forties with acute or convalescent COVID-19. The chain carries TRBV3-1 (or the pseudogene TRBV3-2) and TRBJ1-6; D might be TRBD1 (6 bases). The chain's CDR3 is CASSQDTGHGYSPLHF. The CDR3 DNA is TGTGCCAGCAGCCAGGACACAGGGCACGGATATTCACCCCTCCACTTT.